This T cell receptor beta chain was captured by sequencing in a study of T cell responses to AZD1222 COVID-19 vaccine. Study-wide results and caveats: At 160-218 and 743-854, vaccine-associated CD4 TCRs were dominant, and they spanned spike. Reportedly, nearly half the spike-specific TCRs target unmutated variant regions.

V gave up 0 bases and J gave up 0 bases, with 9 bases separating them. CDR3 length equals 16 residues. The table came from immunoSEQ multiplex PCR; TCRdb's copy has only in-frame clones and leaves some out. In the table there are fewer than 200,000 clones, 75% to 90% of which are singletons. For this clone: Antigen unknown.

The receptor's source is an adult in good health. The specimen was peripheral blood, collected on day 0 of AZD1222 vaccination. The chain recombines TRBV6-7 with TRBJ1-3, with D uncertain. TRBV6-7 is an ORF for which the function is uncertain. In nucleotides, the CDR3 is TGTGCCAGCAGTTACTCTACAAGGTACTCTGGAAACACCATATATTTT. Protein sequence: CASSYSTRYSGNTIYF.